One and the same sample provided the 5 T cell receptor beta chains below, sequenced in a study of CD8+ T cells in alopecia areata. It was cDNA, reverse transcribed from extracted RNA, that served as the sequencing template. Method: immunoSEQ multiplex PCR; TCRdb's copy keeps in-frame clones and lacks some. The data contain 95,000 to 100,000 clones, roughly 64% of them singletons. Indicated treatment: oral pan-JAK inhibitor, 5-10 mg twice daily. The sequenced sample was CD8+ T cells sorted from blood, obtained at week 4, from a patient treated with tofacitinib. Source of these receptors: a human donor with alopecia areata.

The chain uses TRBV15 and TRBJ2-1; 9 bases align to TRBD1. V lost 4 bases to trimming and J lost 6 bases; unmatched junction nucleotides: 13. CDR3 length: 17 residues. Germline CDR1 is LNHNV and CDR2 is YYDKDF (reference sequence). The CDR3 loop is CATSIFSPGQGTNEQFF. CDR3 bases: TGTGCCACCAGCATCTTCTCACCGGGACAGGGCACCAATGAGCAGTTCTTC.

This clone turned up a few times. This may be a read error, as it is one base from a much larger clone. The chain joins TRBV14 to TRBJ2-7; no clear D gene. The V end lost 1 base, the J end lost 3 bases, and 4 bases lay between the germline ends. The CDR3 runs to 12 residues. Germline V gives CDR1 SGHDN, CDR2 FVKESK. CDR3 sequence (DNA): TGTGCCAGCAGCCAAGGGGGCTACGAGCAGTACTTC. Its translation is CASSQGGYEQYF.

This sequence joins TRBV30 and TRBJ2-7, with D unresolved. Germline V CDR1 and CDR2: GTSNPN, SVGIG (reference sequence). This CDR3 is 14 amino acids long. V lost 3 bases and J 1 base, leaving 13 bases between the germline ends. Written as DNA, the CDR3 is TGTGCCTGGAGAGCCTCGGTGAGGTCCTACGAGCAGTACTTC. Amino acid sequence: CAWRASVRSYEQYF.

The sample holds a few counts of this clone. In DNA form, the CDR3 reads TGTGCCAGCCTAGCGTTCCGCACAGATACGCAGTATTTT. It specifies CASLAFRTDTQYF. The chain recombines TRBV28 with TRBJ2-3; D might be TRBD2 (6 bases). This CDR3 region has 13 residues. The V and J ends lost 8 bases and 1 base respectively, with 10 bases between them. Germline CDR1 is MDHEN and CDR2 is SYDVKM.

The chain uses TRBV29-1 and TRBJ1-2; D remains ambiguous. Germline CDR1 SQVTM, CDR2 ANQGSEA. CDR3 length: 15 amino acids. V was cut by 0 bases and J by 5 bases, with 16 bases left in between. CDR3 residues: CSVEDLAARWYGYTF. Here the CDR3 DNA reads TGCAGCGTTGAAGATCTAGCCGCACGGTGGTATGGCTACACCTTC.